This T cell receptor (beta chain) comes out of a study of blood T cell repertoires in COVID-19. CDR1 and CDR2 (germline): SGDLS, YYNGEE. V was cut by 0 bases and J by 2 bases, with 8 bases left in between. The CDR3 loop spans 14 amino acids. Clones were read by immunoSEQ multiplex PCR, and TCRdb kept only the in-frame ones, dropping some. In the table there are tens of thousands of clones, around 73% of which are singletons. This chain uses TRBV9 with TRBJ1-2; D may be TRBD1 (5 bases). The TCR originated in a human donor in a cohort sampled during active or convalescent COVID-19. Material: peripheral blood. The CDR3 spells CASSVVAGNYGYTF. The CDR3 DNA reads as TGTGCCAGCAGCGTAGTGGCAGGGAACTATGGCTACACCTTC.